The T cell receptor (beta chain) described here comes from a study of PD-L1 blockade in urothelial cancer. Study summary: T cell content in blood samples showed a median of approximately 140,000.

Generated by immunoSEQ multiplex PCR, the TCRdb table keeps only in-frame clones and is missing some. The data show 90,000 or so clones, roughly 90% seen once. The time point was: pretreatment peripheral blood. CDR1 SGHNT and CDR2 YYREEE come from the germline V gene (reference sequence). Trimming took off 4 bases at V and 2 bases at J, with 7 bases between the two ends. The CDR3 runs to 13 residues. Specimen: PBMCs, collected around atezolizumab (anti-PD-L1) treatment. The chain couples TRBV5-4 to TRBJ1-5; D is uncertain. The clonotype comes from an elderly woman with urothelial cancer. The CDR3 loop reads CASSQYGNQPQHF. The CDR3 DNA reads TGTGCCAGCAGCCAGTACGGCAATCAGCCCCAGCATTTT.